The rows below give T cell receptor beta chains drawn from one sample of a study of technical replicates of blood from several donors. Here immunoSEQ multiplex PCR was the method, and the copy in TCRdb shows in-frame clones only, minus some. The data contain about 44,000 clones, 90% to 97% of them singletons. The sequenced sample was T cells isolated from PBMCs. The source is a human donor in good health. The CDR3 runs from the conserved cysteine through the conserved F or W. The D gene is left open where the match is weak. Not every row has a clone size; where given, it reads once, few, many or a size class.

V gene	D gene	clone size	J gene	CDR3 protein	CDR3 DNA
TRBV18	NA	NA	TRBJ1-5	CASSRGQLGNQPQHF	TGTGCCAGCTCACGCGGTCAGTTGGGCAATCAGCCCCAGCATTTT
TRBV7-2	TRBD1	NA	TRBJ1-2	CASSLDGTGYYGYTF	TGTGCCAGCAGCTTAGATGGGACAGGGTACTATGGCTACACCTTC
TRBV2	NA	NA	TRBJ2-7	CASRTDRMDEQYF	TGTGCCAGCAGGACAGATCGCATGGACGAGCAGTACTTC
TRBV7-8	NA	NA	TRBJ2-7	CASSLMRTVSYEQYF	TGTGCCAGCAGCTTAATGCGGACAGTCTCCTACGAGCAGTACTTC
TRBV19	NA	NA	TRBJ1-1	CALEGPGTEAFF	TGTGCCCTGGAGGGCCCCGGGACTGAAGCTTTCTTT
TRBV5-4	NA	NA	TRBJ1-2	CASSFYLPGRNYGYTF	TGTGCCAGCAGCTTTTATCTTCCAGGGAGGAACTATGGCTACACCTTC
TRBV4-3	TRBD1	NA	TRBJ1-4	CASSQELGQGNEKLFF	TGCGCCAGCAGCCAAGAGCTAGGACAGGGTAATGAAAAACTGTTTTTT
TRBV27	NA	NA	TRBJ1-5	CASSPLSSIANQPQHF	TGTGCCAGCAGTCCACTCAGTAGCATAGCTAATCAGCCCCAGCATTTT
TRBV2	NA	NA	TRBJ2-4	CASSDLSGSKNIQYF	TGTGCCAGCAGTGACCTGTCCGGGAGCAAAAACATTCAGTACTTC
TRBV11-2	NA	once	TRBJ1-2	CASSLGGGRALDNGYTF	TGTGCCAGCAGCCTCGGGGGAGGCAGGGCCCTAGATAACGGCTACACCTTC
TRBV27	TRBD2	NA	TRBJ2-5	CASSLTGRAGETQYF	TGTGCCAGCAGTTTAACGGGGAGGGCCGGAGAGACCCAGTACTTC
TRBV4-1	TRBD1	NA	TRBJ2-1	CASSQTGGDEQFF	TGCGCCAGCAGCCAAACAGGGGGTGATGAGCAGTTCTTC
TRBV5-1	NA	few	TRBJ2-7	CASSPTTGLTSYEQYF	TGCGCCAGCAGCCCCACCACCGGACTGACTTCCTACGAGCAGTACTTC
TRBV5-1	NA	NA	TRBJ2-7	CASRSAYLDEQYF	TGCGCCAGCAGGAGCGCTTATCTGGACGAGCAGTACTTC
TRBV7-3	TRBD1	NA	TRBJ1-1	CASSLTGTGGFTEAFF	TGTGCCAGCAGCTTAACCGGGACAGGGGGTTTCACTGAAGCTTTCTTT
TRBV27	NA	NA	TRBJ1-2	CASYRRGYGYTF	TGTGCCAGCTATAGACGGGGATATGGCTACACCTTC
TRBV25-1	NA	once	TRBJ2-7	CASNRDYEQYF	TGTGCCAGCAACAGGGACTACGAGCAGTACTTC
TRBV7-2	NA	NA	TRBJ2-3	CASSLAGRGTQYF	TGTGCCAGCAGCTTAGCAGGAAGGGGTACGCAGTATTTT
TRBV7-3	TRBD2	NA	TRBJ2-2	CASSAGLASGELFF	TGTGCCAGCAGCGCGGGACTAGCGTCCGGGGAGCTGTTTTTT
TRBV5-1	NA	NA	TRBJ1-3	CASSPDRTSGNTIYF	TGCGCCAGCAGCCCAGACAGGACCTCTGGAAACACCATATATTTT
TRBV7-9	NA	NA	TRBJ2-7	CASSLSGYEQYF	TGTGCCAGCAGTCTATCGGGCTACGAGCAGTACTTC
TRBV7-3	NA	NA	TRBJ2-2	CASSLIGTLNTGELFF	TGTGCCAGCAGCTTAATCGGGACACTGAACACCGGGGAGCTGTTTTTT
TRBV29-1	NA	NA	TRBJ2-1	CSVVNDEQFF	TGCAGCGTTGTCAATGATGAGCAGTTCTTC
TRBV4-1	NA	NA	TRBJ1-2	CASSQVLSARNYGYTF	TGCGCCAGCAGCCAAGTTCTGTCTGCCAGAAACTATGGCTACACCTTC
TRBV10-2	TRBD1	NA	TRBJ2-5	CASSKGTVRQETQYF	TGCGCCAGCAGTAAAGGGACAGTCCGACAAGAGACCCAGTACTTC
TRBV27	NA	NA	TRBJ2-1	CASSPYNEQFF	TGTGCCAGCAGCCCGTACAATGAGCAGTTCTTC
TRBV21-1	NA	NA	TRBJ2-7	CASSTGGDEQYF	TGTGCCAGCAGCACCGGGGGGGACGAGCAGTACTTC
TRBV5-4	TRBD2	NA	TRBJ2-2	CASSYISGANTGELFF	TGTGCCAGCAGCTATATTAGCGGGGCGAACACCGGGGAGCTGTTTTTT